The T cell receptor (beta chain) described here comes from a study of cytomegalovirus exposure and HLA in healthy donors. This clone was observed a single time. Looked up from germline, CDR1 is LGHNA and CDR2 is YSLEER. The CDR3 consists of 11 residues. V was shortened by 4 bases and J by 5 bases, with 5 bases between the two germline ends. This PCR relied on a set of 60 Vbeta primers and 13 Jbeta primers. Clones were sequenced by immunoSEQ multiplex PCR, and TCRdb holds only the in-frame ones, with some missing. This repertoire shows more than 200,000 clones, 70% found once; its top ten account for about 3%.

The chain recombines TRBV4-3 with TRBJ1-2; D perhaps matches TRBD1 (5 bases). This clonotype was obtained from a middle-aged man in good health and CMV-seropositive. The sample consisted of PBMCs. CDR3 protein: CASSPGYGYTF. The CDR3 DNA reads as TGCGCCAGCAGCCCAGGGTATGGCTACACCTTC.